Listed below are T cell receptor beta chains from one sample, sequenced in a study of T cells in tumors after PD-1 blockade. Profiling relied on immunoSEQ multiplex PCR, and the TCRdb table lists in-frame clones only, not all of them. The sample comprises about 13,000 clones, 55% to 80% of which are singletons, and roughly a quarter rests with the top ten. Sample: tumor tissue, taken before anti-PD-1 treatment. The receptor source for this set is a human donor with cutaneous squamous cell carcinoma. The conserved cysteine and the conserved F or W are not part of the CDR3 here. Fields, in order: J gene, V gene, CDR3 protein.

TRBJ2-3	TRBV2	ASSTSGRTDTQY
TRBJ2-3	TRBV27	ASRILGAGNTDTQY
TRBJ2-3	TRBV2	ASSPPFTDTQY
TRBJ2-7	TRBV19	ASSTSRQGGYEQY
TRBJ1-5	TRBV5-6	ASSLGPAGQPQH
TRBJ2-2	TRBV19	ASSTGKLAGGSTGELF
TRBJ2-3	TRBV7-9	ASSFSGRAEDTQY
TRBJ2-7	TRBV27	ASSPQPSALKQY
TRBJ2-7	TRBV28	ASSPETSGRAAQY
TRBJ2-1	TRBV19	ASSTQGAYEQF
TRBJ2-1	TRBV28	ASSLFGQANNEQF
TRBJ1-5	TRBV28	ASIPDSSNQPQH
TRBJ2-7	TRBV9	ASGGRAAYEQY
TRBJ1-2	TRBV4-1	ASSQDRVQGGYGYT
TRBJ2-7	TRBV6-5	ASSPRLAGGYEQY
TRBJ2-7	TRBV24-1	ATEDGAYEQY
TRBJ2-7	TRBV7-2	ASSLGAGGRSEQY
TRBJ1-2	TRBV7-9	ASSLQATGGLYGYT
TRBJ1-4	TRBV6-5	ASSSRQGGLGKLF
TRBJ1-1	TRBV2	ASSGTGRANTEAF
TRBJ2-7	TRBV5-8	ASSSGGRQQY
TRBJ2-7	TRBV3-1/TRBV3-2	ASSQIGEGTGGCEQY
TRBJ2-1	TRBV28	ASRTSGYNEQF
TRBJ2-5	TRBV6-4	ASSDSKGFQETQY
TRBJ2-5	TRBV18	ASSRRRGQGDLETQY
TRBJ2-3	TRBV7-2	ASSLALAGLTDTQY
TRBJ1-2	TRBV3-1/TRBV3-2	ASSASGPRPGYT
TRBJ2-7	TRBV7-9	ASSLAGTGSTYEQY
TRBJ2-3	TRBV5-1	ASSLGTGTDTQY
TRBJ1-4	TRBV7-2	ASSFTATNEKLF
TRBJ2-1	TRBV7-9	ATEPGTGKNEQF
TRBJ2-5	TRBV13	ASSPGTSGNPGETQY
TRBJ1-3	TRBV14	ASSLQYYSGNTIY
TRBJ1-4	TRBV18	ASSRQGYNEKLF
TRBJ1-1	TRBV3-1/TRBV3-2	ASSHRGGTEAF
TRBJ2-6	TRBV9	ASSAAGGLTGANVLT
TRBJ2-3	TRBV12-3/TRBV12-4	ASSLGSDRY
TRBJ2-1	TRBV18	ASSPPSAGGQF
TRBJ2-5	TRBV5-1	ASSLVRENQETQY
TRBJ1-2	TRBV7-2	ASSLGQGYGYT
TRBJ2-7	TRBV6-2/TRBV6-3	ASSYSQTERTPSSYEQY
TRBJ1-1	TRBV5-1	ASSAGQPNTEAF
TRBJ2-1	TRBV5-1	ASSLLDNEQF
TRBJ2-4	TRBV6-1	ASSEPAGGSKNIQY
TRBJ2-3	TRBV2	ASSEADGGSDTQY
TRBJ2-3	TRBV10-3	AISERTADTQY
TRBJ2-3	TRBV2	ASNSFDLAGSTDTQY
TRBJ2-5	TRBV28	ASSFHSPETQY
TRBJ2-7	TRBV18	ASSPDSGTRISHEQY
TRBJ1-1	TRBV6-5	ASRGASGTEAF
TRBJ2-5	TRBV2	ASSEQGSQETQY
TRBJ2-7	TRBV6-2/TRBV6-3	ASSPDRTSYEQY
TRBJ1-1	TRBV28	ASSLGEAF
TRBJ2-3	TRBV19	ASDRGYSTDTQY
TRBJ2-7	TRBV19	ASSIYGGSSYEQY
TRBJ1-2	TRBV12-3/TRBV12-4	ASSLTGTYGYT
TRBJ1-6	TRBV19	ASQLGGEMYSPLH